This record looks at one TCR beta chain sequence and its context. The antigen is unknown. Combining a sample-barcoded 5' primer with a J-beta primer mix, a second PCR ran for roughly 6 to 11 cycles. TCRdb independently ran MiXCR on the 5' RACE reads; one entry per CDR3 protein. The repertoire holds approximately 810,000 distinct CDR3 sequences, with more than 25% as singletons. Researchers report isolating at least 6 million PBMCs per sample. This sample is part of a study of blood T cells in healthy people across ages. Study-level points and caveats: Long-lived donors carried more naive CD4+ cells and greater diversity than aged donors. Changes in expanded clonotypes were possibly confounded, as the CMV status of donors was unknown.

Germline V gene lookup returns CDR1 MNHNY and CDR2 SVGAGI (reference sequence). This CDR3 has 12 amino acids. Deletions cut 4 bases from V and 5 bases from J, with 6 bases between. Sequencing was done on a sample of blood. The chain recombines TRBV6-6 with TRBJ2-1; no reliable D call. This clonotype was sampled from a woman at least 80 years old in good health. CDR3 sequence reads: CASSSADNEQFF. CDR3 bases: TGTGCCAGCAGTTCCGCCGACAATGAGCAGTTCTTC.